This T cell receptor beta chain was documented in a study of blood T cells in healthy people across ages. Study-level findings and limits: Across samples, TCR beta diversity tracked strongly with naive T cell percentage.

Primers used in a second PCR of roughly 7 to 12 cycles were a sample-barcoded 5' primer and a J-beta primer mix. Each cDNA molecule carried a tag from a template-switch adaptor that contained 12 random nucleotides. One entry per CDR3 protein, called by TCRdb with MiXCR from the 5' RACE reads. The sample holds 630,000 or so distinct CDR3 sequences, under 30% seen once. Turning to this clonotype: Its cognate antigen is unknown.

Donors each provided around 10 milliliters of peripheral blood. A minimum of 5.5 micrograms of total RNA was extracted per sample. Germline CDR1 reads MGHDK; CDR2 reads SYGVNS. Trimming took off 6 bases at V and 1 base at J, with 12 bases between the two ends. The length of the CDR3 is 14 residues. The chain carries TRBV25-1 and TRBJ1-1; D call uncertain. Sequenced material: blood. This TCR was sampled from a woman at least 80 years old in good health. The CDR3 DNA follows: TGTGCCAGCAGGCAGAACACCAGGAACACTGAAGCTTTCTTT. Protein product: CASRQNTRNTEAFF.